Following are 29 T cell receptor beta chains from one sample sequenced in a study of shared clonotypes between healthy human individuals. The naive CD8 subset, CD45RO-negative cells positively selected for CCR7, excluded terminally differentiated effector memory CD45RA+ cells. Using immunoSEQ multiplex PCR, the repertoire was profiled, and TCRdb retains in-frame clones only, with some absent. This table holds 2 million to 2.5 million clones, roughly 91% found once. The specimen sequenced was naive CD8+ T cells from PBMCs. Receptors were obtained from a man between 18 and 35 years old in good health. Some clones in this sample may be carry-over from other donors' samples.

The chain is built from TRBV30 and TRBJ1-5, with 7 bases matching TRBD1. In germline, CDR1 is GTSNPN, CDR2 SVGIG (reference sequence). V trimming: 2 bases; J trimming: 4 bases; junction bases outside the gene matches: 8. The CDR3 spans 15 residues. In nucleotides, the CDR3 is TGTGCCTGGAGTCAGGGGGTGAGTTCAAATCAGCCCCAGCATTTT. This encodes CAWSQGVSSNQPQHF.

The genes are TRBV11-2 and TRBJ2-3, with D maybe TRBD1 (6 bases). V was pared by 5 bases and J by 0 bases, with 24 bases between. CDR1 and CDR2 from the germline V gene are SGHAT and FQNNGV. The CDR3 has 19 residues. The CDR3 is CASSVFPRAARGSTDTQYF. The CDR3 coding sequence is TGTGCCAGCAGCGTATTCCCCAGGGCAGCGAGGGGGAGCACAGATACGCAGTATTTT.

The V gene is TRBV2, the J gene TRBJ2-7; the D is unclear. CDR3 size: 13 residues. CDR1 SNHLY and CDR2 FYNNEI come from the germline V gene. Trimming removed 7 bases from V and 0 bases from J, with 10 bases in between. Here the CDR3 DNA reads TGTGCCAGCACTCGTAAATACTCCTACGAGCAGTACTTC. Translation gives CASTRKYSYEQYF.

The chain recombines TRBV27 with TRBJ2-7, with D unclear. The CDR3 runs to 14 residues. V lost 0 bases and J lost 7, with 13 bases in between. Germline CDR1 is MNHEY and CDR2 is SMNVEV (reference sequence). The CDR3 nucleotides are TGTGCCAGCAGTTTATCGGCCATCTCGTGGGAGCAGTACTTC. Amino acids: CASSLSAISWEQYF.

This chain links TRBV11-2 with TRBJ2-7; weak D call: TRBD1 (5 bases). The V end was cut by 5 bases, the J end by 2 bases, with 19 bases between. The CDR3 has 16 amino acids. Germline V CDR1 and CDR2: SGHAT, FQNNGV. In DNA, the CDR3 is TGTGCCAGCAGCGCCCGCTGGGGCAGGGCCCCCTACGAGCAGTACTTC. Residues: CASSARWGRAPYEQYF. Full variable domain (outside the CDR3, taken from reference TRBV11-2 and TRBJ2-7): EAGVAQSPRYKIIEKRQSVAFWCNPISGHATLYWYQQILGQGPKLLIQFQNNGVVDDSQLPKDRFSAERLKGVDSTLKIQPAKLEDSAVYLCASSARWGRAPYEQYFGPGTRLTVT.

In regard to this clone: The junction departs from the called germline gene at one end, perhaps through a read error. V usage is TRBV28 and J usage is TRBJ1-2; 11 bases line up with TRBD1. Germline V gene lookup returns CDR1 MDHEN and CDR2 SYDVKM. The CDR3 extends over 16 amino acids. The CDR3 here is CPNSRTGGGRYYGYTF. The CDR3 DNA follows: TGCCCCAATTCCAGGACAGGGGGCGGTCGGTACTATGGCTACACCTTC.

This clone was detected once. V usage is TRBV2 and J usage is TRBJ1-5; D not resolved. Germline CDR1 SNHLY, CDR2 FYNNEI. The CDR3 sequence is 15 residues long. Trimming pared 7 bases from V and 4 bases from J, leaving 17 bases between. DNA for the CDR3: TGTGCCAGCAATCCGTCGACCAAGAATAATCAGCCCCAGCATTTT. Protein sequence: CASNPSTKNNQPQHF.

The V and J genes are TRBV27 and TRBJ1-2; unclear D gene. The CDR3 spans 11 residues. The germline V gene has CDR1 MNHEY and CDR2 SMNVEV (reference sequence). The V end was cut by 7 bases, the J end by 8 bases, with 11 bases between. The CDR3 coding sequence is TGTGCCAGCATCGGTGGTGGCGGCTACACCTTC. Its protein is CASIGGGGYTF.

The rearrangement joins TRBV29-1 to TRBJ2-7; D unresolved. The CDR3 is made up of 12 amino acids. V dropped 2 bases and J dropped 3 bases, with 8 bases sitting between them. CDR1 is SQVTM, CDR2 ANQGSEA, per germline. This CDR3 is CSVESTFYEQYF. DNA for the CDR3: TGCAGCGTTGAATCGACTTTCTACGAGCAGTACTTC.

The chain uses TRBV7-2 and TRBJ2-7, with D tentatively TRBD1 (6 bases). Trimming removed 2 bases at V and 3 bases at J, with 14 bases between. CDR1 SGHTA and CDR2 FQGNSA come from the germline V gene. This CDR3 is built from 15 residues. CDR3 protein: CASSLISGHFYEQYF. The DNA for the CDR3 is TGTGCCAGCAGCTTAATATCGGGACATTTCTACGAGCAGTACTTC.

This chain joins TRBV15 and TRBJ2-1; 11 bases are shared with TRBD2. CDR3 length equals 15 residues. The J segment lost 5 bases and the V segment lost 4 bases, leaving 4 bases of the junction unmatched. Germline V gene lookup returns CDR1 LNHNV and CDR2 YYDKDF (reference sequence). The CDR3 DNA follows: TGTGCCACCAGCACGACTAGCGGGATGGACAATGAGCAGTTCTTC. Its protein is CATSTTSGMDNEQFF.

The chain couples TRBV27 to TRBJ2-7; TRBD1 is a possible D gene (5 bases). CDR1 and CDR2 from the germline V gene are MNHEY and SMNVEV (reference sequence). The CDR3 has 14 amino acids. The V end was cut by 3 bases, the J end by 2 bases, with 11 bases between. Written as DNA, the CDR3 is TGTGCCAGCAGTTTCTCAGGGCTCCCCTACGAGCAGTACTTC. It codes for CASSFSGLPYEQYF.

The chain couples TRBV27 to TRBJ1-3, with D perhaps TRBD1 (5 bases). The CDR3 totals 15 residues. The V end lost 6 bases, the J end lost 0 bases, and 12 bases lay between the germline ends. The germline V gene has CDR1 MNHEY and CDR2 SMNVEV (reference sequence). The DNA of the CDR3 is TGTGCCAGCAGCCAGAGGGGCTCCTCTGGAAACACCATATATTTT. Translation gives CASSQRGSSGNTIYF.

V and J are TRBV30 and TRBJ2-7; 8 bases are shared with TRBD1. Unmatched junction bases numbered 6, after V lost 5 bases and J lost 3 bases. Germline loops: CDR1 GTSNPN, CDR2 SVGIG (reference sequence). The CDR3 length is 13 residues. The CDR3 region is CAWRRTGYYEQYF. CDR3 nucleotide sequence: TGTGCCTGGCGCAGGACAGGGTACTACGAGCAGTACTTC. Variable domain in full (rest from reference TRBV30 and TRBJ2-7): SQTIHQWPATLVQPVGSPLSLECTVEGTSNPNLYWYRQAAGRGLQLLFYSVGIGQISSEVPQNLSASRPQDRQFILSSKKLLLSDSGFYLCAWRRTGYYEQYFGPGTRLTVT.

The rearrangement joins TRBV6-5 to TRBJ1-2, with unresolved D. In germline, CDR1 is MNHEY, CDR2 SVGAGI. CDR3 size: 12 residues. V shed 2 bases and J shed 8 bases, with 9 bases lying between them. Written as DNA, the CDR3 is TGTGCCAGCAGTTACGGGAGCGAGGGCTACACCTTC. Its translation is CASSYGSEGYTF.

J is TRBJ2-7 and V is TRBV6-5; D is uncertain. CDR3 length equals 14 residues. CDR1 is MNHEY, CDR2 SVGAGI, per germline. V was shortened by 1 base and J by 4 bases, with 11 bases between the two germline ends. The CDR3 loop reads CASSYYGIGYEQYF. The CDR3 DNA follows: TGTGCCAGCAGTTACTATGGGATAGGGTACGAGCAGTACTTC.

This clone is a singleton in its sample. This chain links TRBV19 with TRBJ2-7; 8 bases agree with TRBD1. The V gene's germline CDR1 is LNHDA and CDR2 SQIVND (reference sequence). The V gene end was trimmed by 5 bases and the J gene end by 4 bases; junction bases not matched to a gene: 7. The CDR3 contains 14 residues. The CDR3 DNA follows: TGTGCCAGTAGTCACCAGGGGGCGGTGTACGAGCAGTACTTC. Translated, it gives CASSHQGAVYEQYF.

J is TRBJ2-3 and V is TRBV27; 10 nucleotides agree with TRBD2. The CDR3 is 15 residues long. The germline gives CDR1 MNHEY, CDR2 SMNVEV (reference sequence). The V gene end was trimmed by 6 bases and the J gene end by 1 base; junction bases not matched to a gene: 4. The CDR3: CASSHGTSGTDTQYF. The CDR3 DNA reads TGTGCCAGCAGCCACGGGACTAGCGGCACAGATACGCAGTATTTT.

The genes are TRBV11-2 and TRBJ1-1; a possible D gene is TRBD1 (6 bases). CDR1 is SGHAT and CDR2 is FQNNGV in the germline V gene. The CDR3 totals 13 residues. The germline V and J ends were trimmed by 5 bases and 4 bases, with 11 bases remaining between them. CDR3 region: CASSGGQFTEAFF. The CDR3 bases are TGTGCCAGCAGCGGGGGACAATTCACTGAAGCTTTCTTT.

The CDR3 here is CASSPGRGQVGDTQYF. The CDR3 DNA sequence: TGTGCCAGCTCACCGGGCAGGGGGCAAGTAGGAGATACGCAGTATTTT. The V gene is TRBV18, the J gene TRBJ2-3, with 8 bases matching TRBD1. The CDR3 contains 16 residues. V lost 3 bases, J lost 5 bases, and 10 bases stayed unmatched. The V gene's germline CDR1 is KGHSH and CDR2 LQKENI.

The V gene is TRBV23-1, the J gene TRBJ1-5, with D possibly being TRBD1 (5 bases). TRBV23-1 is reported as an ORF; its role is uncertain. The CDR3 spans 17 residues. Trimming removed 3 bases from V and 0 bases from J, with 15 bases in between. CDR3 coding DNA: TGCGCCAGCAGTCAGTGGAAAGGGACCCTTAGCAATCAGCCCCAGCATTTT. It specifies CASSQWKGTLSNQPQHF.

The genes are TRBV9 and TRBJ2-5, with D maybe TRBD1 (6 bases). Trimming left V 3 bases short and J 1 base short, with 13 bases between. The germline gives CDR1 SGDLS, CDR2 YYNGEE. The CDR3 loop spans 15 amino acids. The CDR3 bases are TGTGCCAGCAGCGCACAGGGCAGACTCCAAGAGACCCAGTACTTC. Amino acid sequence: CASSAQGRLQETQYF.

V and J are TRBV11-1 and TRBJ2-7; D perhaps matches TRBD1 (6 bases). Trimming cost V 0 bases and J 6 bases, with 9 bases left between them. This CDR3 contains 13 residues. Germline V gene data show CDR1 as SGHAT and CDR2 as FQDESV (reference sequence). CDR3 nucleotides: TGTGCCAGCAGCTTAGCAGCAGGGGCCGAGCAGTACTTC. This codes for CASSLAAGAEQYF.

The chain recombines TRBV5-1 with TRBJ2-1; a weak D match, TRBD2 (5 bases). Germline CDR1 is SGHRS and CDR2 is YFSETQ. Trimming took 3 bases from V and 8 from J, leaving 18 bases between them. CDR3 length: 15 amino acids. CDR3 DNA sequence: TGCGCCAGCAGCTACTGGCGGGTCGGGCGGGATGAGCAGTTCTTC. Residues: CASSYWRVGRDEQFF.

This clone was observed once. This chain connects TRBV18 to TRBJ1-2; 7 bases line up with TRBD1. CDR1 and CDR2 from the germline V gene are KGHSH and LQKENI. The CDR3 sequence is 16 residues long. V dropped 0 bases and J dropped 1; count of bases not matched to a gene: 5. CDR3 in DNA: TGTGCCAGCTCACCACCGAAGGGACAGCTTAACTATGGCTACACCTTC. The encoded protein is CASSPPKGQLNYGYTF.

In its sample, this clone was seen once. The chain joins TRBV7-2 to TRBJ1-1, with a weak D call TRBD1 (5 bases). V gave up 7 bases and J gave up 11 bases, with 23 bases separating them. Germline V gene sequence: CDR1 SGHTA, CDR2 FQGNSA. The CDR3 has 14 amino acids. CDR3 nucleotides: TGTGCCAGCATCGAGGAGAGGGGATTGGGTGATGCTTTCTTT. It translates to CASIEERGLGDAFF. The entire variable domain, with the rest obtained from reference TRBV7-2 and TRBJ1-1, is as follows: GAGVSQSPSNKVTEKGKDVELRCDPISGHTALYWYRQSLGQGLEFLIYFQGNSAPDKSGLPSDRFSAERTGGSVSTLTIQRTQQEDSAVYLCASIEERGLGDAFFGQGTRLTVV.

The chain couples TRBV29-1 to TRBJ1-5; TRBD1 agrees at 11 bases. Unmatched junction bases numbered 3, after V lost 6 bases and J lost 5 bases. Germline V gene lookup returns CDR1 SQVTM and CDR2 ANQGSEA. The CDR3 spans 13 residues. The CDR3 DNA reads as TGCAGCGTATGGACAGGGGGCTATCAGCCCCAGCATTTT. Its translation: CSVWTGGYQPQHF.

There are a few counts of this clone. The same CDR3 is also encoded by other DNA sequences in this sample. The chain recombines TRBV4-1 with TRBJ2-7; D is possibly TRBD1 (5 bases). The V end was cut by 0 bases, the J end by 3 bases, with 9 bases between. CDR1 is MGHRA and CDR2 is YSYEKL in the germline V gene. This CDR3 region has 14 residues. CDR3 region: CASSQDRQSYEQYF. CDR3 bases: TGCGCCAGCAGCCAAGATCGACAGAGCTACGAGCAGTACTTC.

This clone was observed a few times. J is TRBJ1-5 and V is TRBV9, with D unresolved. The germline V gene encodes CDR1 SGDLS and CDR2 YYNGEE. This CDR3 is built from 16 residues. Trimming shortened V by 0 bases and J by 4 bases, and 14 bases separated the two germline ends. CDR3 region: CASSVGVGGENQPQHF. The CDR3, as DNA: TGTGCCAGCAGCGTAGGGGTTGGAGGTGAGAATCAGCCCCAGCATTTT.